This T cell receptor beta chain emerged from a study of chemoradiotherapy in HPV16-positive cancers. Repeated repertoire sampling spanned the course of chemoradiotherapy. TCRdb's copy holds only in-frame clones and misses some; the assay was immunoSEQ multiplex PCR. Among roughly 5,100 clones listed, 65% to 80% were seen once. Broader study findings: Better recurrence-free survival went with HPV-responsive T-cell expansion in HPV16-positive patients.

The germline CDR1 and CDR2 sequences are SEHNR and FQNEAQ (reference sequence). The CDR3 totals 15 residues. Losses at the gene ends were 3 bases for V and 9 bases for J; bases not matched to a gene: 7. Comment on this clone: Its specificity is unknown.

The sequence was obtained from a human donor with HPV-associated anogenital cancer. Here the sequenced sample was tumor tissue, taken from a patient who underwent chemoradiotherapy. This sequence joins TRBV7-9 and TRBJ2-2; TRBD2 aligns across 10 bases. CDR3 DNA: TGTGCCAGCAGCTTCGGGCTAGCGGGAGAGTGGGAGCTGTTTTTT. Translation gives CASSFGLAGEWELFF.